One sample yielded the 31 T cell receptor beta chains listed below, sequenced in a study of shared clonotypes between healthy human individuals. Here immunoSEQ multiplex PCR was the method, and the copy in TCRdb shows in-frame clones only, minus some. The sample has approximately 500,000 clones; more than 65% are singletons. Input material: PBMCs. All receptors come from a woman between 40 and 50 years old in good health. Some clones in this sample may be carry-over from other donors' samples.

This chain connects TRBV30 to TRBJ2-1; no reliable D call. CDR3 length: 13 residues. The ends were cut back, 4 bases at V and 4 bases at J, with 11 bases in the middle. Germline CDR1 GTSNPN, CDR2 SVGIG (reference sequence). The CDR3 protein is CAWKPRRYNEQFF. As DNA, the CDR3 is TGTGCCTGGAAGCCGCGCCGGTACAATGAGCAGTTCTTC.

This chain uses TRBV2 with TRBJ2-1; 14 bases are a match to TRBD2. CDR3 length equals 13 residues. J lost 8 bases, V lost 7 bases, and 1 base had no gene match. CDR1 is SNHLY, CDR2 FYNNEI, per germline. The CDR3 DNA reads as TGTGCCAGCACGGGACTAGCGGGGGATGAGCAGTTCTTC. It yields the protein CASTGLAGDEQFF. The variable domain in full, completed from reference TRBV2 and TRBJ2-1, reads EPEVTQTPSHQVTQMGQEVILRCVPISNHLYFYWYRQILGQKVEFLVSFYNNEISEKSEIFDDQFSVERPDGSNFTLKIRSTKLEDSAMYFCASTGLAGDEQFFGPGTRLTVL.

This chain joins TRBV7-2 and TRBJ2-7, with D perhaps matching TRBD2 (6 bases). Germline V CDR1 and CDR2: SGHTA, FQGNSA. The ends were cut back, 3 bases at V and 6 bases at J, with 9 bases in the middle. The CDR3 is 12 amino acids. In DNA form, the CDR3 reads TGTGCCAGCAGCTTCGGGAGCCGCGAGCAGTACTTC. Amino acids: CASSFGSREQYF. Complete variable domain (other parts from reference TRBV7-2 and TRBJ2-7): GAGVSQSPSNKVTEKGKDVELRCDPISGHTALYWYRQSLGQGLEFLIYFQGNSAPDKSGLPSDRFSAERTGGSVSTLTIQRTQQEDSAVYLCASSFGSREQYFGPGTRLTVT.

V usage is TRBV5-1 and J usage is TRBJ2-1; 14 bases agree with TRBD2. Germline loops: CDR1 SGHRS, CDR2 YFSETQ. This CDR3 contains 16 residues. The ends lost 0 bases at V and 6 bases at J; junction bases unmatched: 2. This CDR3 is CASSLGGLAGVNEQFF. In nucleotides, the CDR3 is TGCGCCAGCAGCTTGGGGGGACTAGCGGGAGTCAATGAGCAGTTCTTC.

The chain is built from TRBV29-1 and TRBJ1-1; TRBD1 agrees at 7 bases. The ends lost 4 bases at V and 1 base at J; junction bases unmatched: 3. The germline V gene encodes CDR1 SQVTM and CDR2 ANQGSEA. The CDR3 covers 13 residues. The CDR3 DNA reads as TGCAGCGTTGGCGGGACAGAGAACACTGAAGCTTTCTTT. Protein product: CSVGGTENTEAFF.

Comments on this clone: This CDR3 is also generated by other DNA sequences in the sample. The chain is built from TRBV28 and TRBJ2-7; no firm D call. This CDR3 region has 13 residues. V lost 2 bases and J 4 bases, leaving 9 bases between the germline ends. The V gene's germline CDR1 is MDHEN and CDR2 SYDVKM. The CDR3 DNA sequence: TGTGCCAGCAGTTTACGGGCTTCTTACGAGCAGTACTTC. It translates to CASSLRASYEQYF.

V and J are TRBV29-1 and TRBJ2-1; 11 bases are shared with TRBD2. Germline values: CDR1 SQVTM, CDR2 ANQGSEA. The CDR3 extends over 15 amino acids. Losses at the gene ends were 8 bases for V and 6 bases for J; bases not matched to a gene: 12. The CDR3 DNA is TGCAGCACCACCCCCCCTAGCGGGGGGAGCAATGAGCAGTTCTTC. As protein: CSTTPPSGGSNEQFF.

The V call is TRBV4-1, the J call TRBJ1-4, with D unclear. The CDR3 runs to 15 residues. The germline V gene has CDR1 MGHRA and CDR2 YSYEKL. Trimming pared 4 bases from V and 8 bases from J, leaving 17 bases between. The CDR3 loop is CASSRGTSADEKLFF. The CDR3, as DNA: TGCGCCAGCAGCCGCGGAACTAGTGCCGACGAAAAACTGTTTTTT.

The rearrangement uses TRBV7-8 and TRBJ2-1; TRBD2 aligns across 9 bases. Per germline, CDR1 SGHVS and CDR2 FQNEAQ. V lost 5 bases, J lost 6 bases, and 11 bases stayed unmatched. The CDR3 consists of 16 residues. CDR3 sequence: CASSKKREDGGNEQFF. Written as DNA, the CDR3 is TGTGCCAGCAGCAAGAAGCGGGAGGACGGGGGCAATGAGCAGTTCTTC.

This clone came up a few times. V is TRBV19 and J is TRBJ2-1; 8 nucleotides align to TRBD2. V was clipped by 3 bases and J by 6 bases; unmatched bases: 7. CDR1 and CDR2 (germline): LNHDA, SQIVND (reference sequence). CDR3 length equals 15 residues. The CDR3 sequence: CASSIPGLAFNEQFF. As DNA, the CDR3 is TGTGCCAGTAGTATTCCCGGACTAGCATTCAATGAGCAGTTCTTC.

The chain recombines TRBV29-1 with TRBJ2-3, with TRBD1 matching over 9 bases. The CDR3 spans 14 residues. V gave up 6 bases and J gave up 4 bases; unmatched junction bases: 8. The germline V gene encodes CDR1 SQVTM and CDR2 ANQGSEA. Here the CDR3 reads CSVIPGQGADTQYF. Here the CDR3 DNA reads TGCAGCGTGATACCGGGACAGGGCGCAGATACGCAGTATTTT.

The rearrangement joins TRBV29-1 to TRBJ2-1; D gene unclear. The CDR3 contains 10 residues. Germline loops: CDR1 SQVTM, CDR2 ANQGSEA. V was clipped by 5 bases and J by 12 bases, with 11 bases between them. DNA of the CDR3: TGCAGCGTTCTCCAGTCGTGGCAGTTCTTC. Amino acids: CSVLQSWQFF.

The rearrangement uses TRBV29-1 and TRBJ2-1; the D gene could be TRBD1 or TRBD2 (5 bases each). Germline V gives CDR1 SQVTM, CDR2 ANQGSEA. The CDR3 spans 11 residues. V was shortened by 4 bases and J by 4 bases, with 5 bases between the two germline ends. The CDR3 DNA reads TGCAGCGTTGGGGGGTACAATGAGCAGTTCTTC. Translated: CSVGGYNEQFF.

The chain combines TRBV5-6 with TRBJ2-3, with TRBD2 matching over 9 bases. This CDR3 spans 16 amino acids. V trimming: 3 bases; J trimming: 5 bases; junction bases outside the gene matches: 10. Per germline, CDR1 SGHDT and CDR2 YYEEEE. The CDR3: CASSWAIAGVEDTQYF. The CDR3 bases are TGTGCCAGCAGCTGGGCTATAGCGGGAGTGGAAGATACGCAGTATTTT.

As to this clone: Within the sample, other DNA sequences also encode this same CDR3. The V and J genes are TRBV11-2 and TRBJ2-6; D is unclear. Trimming pared 3 bases from V and 4 bases from J, leaving 4 bases between. From germline, CDR1 is SGHAT and CDR2 FQNNGV. The CDR3 contains 13 residues. CDR3 protein: CASSLGGANVLTF. Here the CDR3 DNA reads TGTGCCAGCAGCTTGGGAGGGGCCAACGTCCTGACTTTC.

The chain employs TRBV27 and TRBJ2-7; 7 bases map to TRBD1. CDR3 length: 13 amino acids. CDR1 is MNHEY and CDR2 is SMNVEV in the germline V gene (reference sequence). The junction had 4 bases not matched to a gene; V was cut back by 6 bases and J by 2 bases. CDR3: CASRPGTAYEQYF. The CDR3 DNA sequence: TGTGCCAGCAGGCCTGGGACAGCCTACGAGCAGTACTTC.

The chain has TRBV30 and TRBJ2-5, with D hard to call. Germline CDR1 GTSNPN, CDR2 SVGIG (reference sequence). Trimming left V 0 bases short and J 0 bases short, with 8 bases between. This CDR3 is 14 amino acids long. The CDR3 reads CAWSVRVHQETQYF. The CDR3 DNA is TGTGCCTGGAGTGTAAGGGTACACCAAGAGACCCAGTACTTC.

This chain connects TRBV7-2 to TRBJ2-3; 9 bases align to TRBD2. V dropped 1 base and J dropped 2; count of bases not matched to a gene: 7. Germline CDR1 is SGHTA and CDR2 is FQGNSA. The CDR3 has 17 residues. As DNA, the CDR3 is TGTGCCAGCAGCTTAGAATCCGGGACTAGCTTCACAGATACGCAGTATTTT. Protein: CASSLESGTSFTDTQYF. The entire variable domain, with the rest obtained from reference TRBV7-2 and TRBJ2-3, is as follows: GAGVSQSPSNKVTEKGKDVELRCDPISGHTALYWYRQSLGQGLEFLIYFQGNSAPDKSGLPSDRFSAERTGGSVSTLTIQRTQQEDSAVYLCASSLESGTSFTDTQYFGPGTRLTVL.

This chain uses TRBV2 with TRBJ2-7; D is ambiguous. This CDR3 has 16 amino acids. Germline V gives CDR1 SNHLY, CDR2 FYNNEI. The V gene lost 3 bases and the J gene lost 2 bases, with 17 bases spanning the gap. CDR3 residues: CASSEGSPLNPYEQYF. The CDR3 DNA reads as TGTGCCAGCAGTGAGGGAAGCCCGCTAAACCCCTACGAGCAGTACTTC.

The rearrangement joins TRBV18 to TRBJ1-5; no clear D gene. The V gene lost 4 bases and the J gene lost 0 bases, with 13 bases spanning the gap. Looked up from germline, CDR1 is KGHSH and CDR2 is LQKENI. The CDR3 contains 16 residues. The DNA for the CDR3 is TGTGCCAGCTCACAGGGTGCGACATATAGCAATCAGCCCCAGCATTTT. It yields the protein CASSQGATYSNQPQHF. The variable domain in full, completed from reference TRBV18 and TRBJ1-5, reads NAGVMQNPRHLVRRRGQEARLRCSPMKGHSHVYWYRQLPEEGLKFMVYLQKENIIDESGMPKERFSAEFPKEGPSILRIQQVVRGDSAAYFCASSQGATYSNQPQHFGDGTRLSIL.

This chain joins TRBV25-1 and TRBJ2-1; 8 bases map to TRBD2. The CDR3 spans 15 residues. Trimming removed 4 bases from V and 5 bases from J; junction bases left unmatched: 7. CDR1 and CDR2 (germline): MGHDK, SYGVNS. The CDR3 region is CASSAPGLGDNEQFF. The CDR3 DNA follows: TGTGCCAGCAGTGCCCCGGGACTAGGGGACAATGAGCAGTTCTTC.

Only one count was recorded for this clone. The chain employs TRBV6-5 and TRBJ2-2, with D perhaps TRBD2 (5 bases). Germline CDR1 MNHEY, CDR2 SVGAGI. The CDR3 extends over 13 amino acids. The ends were cut back, 7 bases at V and 3 bases at J, with 9 bases in the middle. CDR3 sequence: CASKGLYTGELFF. The CDR3 bases are TGTGCCAGCAAAGGACTCTACACCGGGGAGCTGTTTTTT.

The count of this clone is one. V usage is TRBV5-4 and J usage is TRBJ2-1, with TRBD2 identical over 11 bases. This CDR3 has 18 amino acids. Germline V lookup: CDR1 SGHNT, CDR2 YYREEE (reference sequence). The ends lost 0 bases at V and 5 bases at J; junction bases unmatched: 10. CDR3 sequence reads: CASSLGAPTSGRHNEQFF. In DNA form, the CDR3 reads TGTGCCAGCAGCTTGGGGGCCCCCACTAGCGGGAGACACAATGAGCAGTTCTTC.

The V gene is TRBV19, the J gene TRBJ1-1, with 7 positions matching TRBD1. CDR3 length: 13 residues. The J segment lost 4 bases and the V segment lost 5 bases, leaving 4 bases of the junction unmatched. CDR1 and CDR2 from the germline V gene are LNHDA and SQIVND (reference sequence). CDR3 in DNA: TGTGCCAGTAGTGAGGGGGCGCGCACTGAAGCTTTCTTT. Its translation is CASSEGARTEAFF.

The gene calls are TRBV28 and TRBJ2-7; unclear D gene. CDR1 and CDR2 (germline): MDHEN, SYDVKM. V was cut by 6 bases and J by 3 bases, with 15 bases left in between. There are 14 residues in the CDR3. The CDR3 protein is CASRSPDGHYEQYF. In DNA, the CDR3 is TGTGCCAGCAGAAGTCCTGACGGGCACTACGAGCAGTACTTC.

The chain couples TRBV6-6 to TRBJ2-2; 9 nucleotides line up with TRBD1. The V gene end was trimmed by 6 bases and the J gene end by 4 bases; junction bases not matched to a gene: 6. Germline V gene data show CDR1 as MNHNY and CDR2 as SVGAGI (reference sequence). The CDR3 is 15 amino acids. The CDR3 DNA is TGTGCCAGCAGCACACAGGGGGCCGGCACCGGGGAGCTGTTTTTT. Protein product: CASSTQGAGTGELFF.

The chain couples TRBV27 to TRBJ2-1; tentatively, D is TRBD1 or TRBD2 (5 bases each). V was cut by 8 bases and J by 1 base, with 12 bases left in between. CDR3 length: 14 residues. Germline CDR1 MNHEY, CDR2 SMNVEV (reference sequence). In DNA form, the CDR3 reads TGTGCCAGCCGTCATGGGGGTTCCTACAATGAGCAGTTCTTC. Protein: CASRHGGSYNEQFF.

This clone was recorded only once. CDR3 DNA: TGTGCCAGCAGCTTATCGGCCAGGGCCGTACCTGAAAAACTGTTTTTT. This codes for CASSLSARAVPEKLFF. The gene calls are TRBV7-2 and TRBJ1-4, with D possibly TRBD1 on 5 matching bases. There are 16 residues in the CDR3. Trimming stripped 2 bases from V and 7 bases from J, with 17 bases between. Germline CDR1 reads SGHTA; CDR2 reads FQGNSA. The full variable domain, rest sourced from reference TRBV7-2 and TRBJ1-4, is GAGVSQSPSNKVTEKGKDVELRCDPISGHTALYWYRQSLGQGLEFLIYFQGNSAPDKSGLPSDRFSAERTGGSVSTLTIQRTQQEDSAVYLCASSLSARAVPEKLFFGSGTQLSVL.

V is TRBV19 and J is TRBJ1-4; D possibly corresponds to TRBD1 (5 bases). Trimming left V 4 bases short and J 0 bases short, with 15 bases between. Germline lookup yields CDR1 LNHDA and CDR2 SQIVND (reference sequence). This CDR3 region has 17 residues. This CDR3 reads CASSRDSNSATNEKLFF. The DNA for the CDR3 is TGTGCCAGTAGTAGAGACAGCAACTCCGCAACTAATGAAAAACTGTTTTTT.

The chain employs TRBV6-1 and TRBJ1-2, with D unresolved. The CDR3 is 13 amino acids. From germline, CDR1 is MNHNS and CDR2 SASEGT. Trimming took 7 bases from V and 8 from J, leaving 17 bases between them. CDR3 residues: CASNPGEGSGYTF. The DNA of the CDR3 is TGTGCCAGCAACCCGGGCGAAGGGTCGGGCTACACCTTC.

The chain is built from TRBV2 and TRBJ2-2; 9 bases map to TRBD1. The J segment lost 6 bases and the V segment lost 10 bases, leaving 12 bases of the junction unmatched. Germline CDR1 and CDR2: SNHLY and FYNNEI. This CDR3 spans 15 amino acids. The CDR3 protein is CATSSQGAASGELFF. The DNA of the CDR3 is TGTGCCACCTCTTCACAGGGGGCGGCCTCCGGGGAGCTGTTTTTT.